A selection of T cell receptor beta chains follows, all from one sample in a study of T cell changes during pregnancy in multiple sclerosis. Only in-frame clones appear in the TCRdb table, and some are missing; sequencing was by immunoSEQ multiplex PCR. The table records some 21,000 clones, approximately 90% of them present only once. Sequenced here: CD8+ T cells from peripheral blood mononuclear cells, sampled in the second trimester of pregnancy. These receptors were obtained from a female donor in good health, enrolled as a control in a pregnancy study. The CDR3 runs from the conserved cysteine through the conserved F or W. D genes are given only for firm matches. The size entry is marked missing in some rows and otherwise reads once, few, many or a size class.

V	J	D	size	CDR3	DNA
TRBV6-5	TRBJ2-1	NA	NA	CASSSWGASSYNEQFF	TGTGCCAGCAGTTCCTGGGGCGCGAGCTCCTACAATGAGCAGTTCTTC
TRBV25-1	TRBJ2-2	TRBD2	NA	CASQPTSGERTGELFF	TGTGCCAGCCAACCCACTAGCGGAGAGAGGACCGGGGAGCTGTTTTTT
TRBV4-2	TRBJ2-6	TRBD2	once	CASSQGTSSSGANVLTF	TGTGCCAGCAGCCAAGGGACTAGCAGCTCTGGGGCCAACGTCCTGACTTTC
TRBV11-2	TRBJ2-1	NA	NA	CASSETVPLNEQFF	TGTGCCAGCAGTGAGACAGTCCCTTTGAATGAGCAGTTCTTC
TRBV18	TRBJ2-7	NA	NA	CASSPGLPRTHEQYF	TGTGCCAGCTCACCAGGACTGCCCCGGACCCACGAGCAGTACTTC
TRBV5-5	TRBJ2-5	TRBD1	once	CASSSGQGQETQYF	TGTGCCAGCAGCTCCGGACAGGGACAAGAGACCCAGTACTTC
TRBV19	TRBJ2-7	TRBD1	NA	CASSPGTGPYEQYF	TGTGCCAGTAGTCCGGGGACAGGTCCCTACGAGCAGTACTTC
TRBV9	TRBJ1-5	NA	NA	CASSVAGYQPQHF	TGTGCCAGCAGCGTAGCAGGGTATCAGCCCCAGCATTTT
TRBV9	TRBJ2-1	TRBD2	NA	CASSDIVAGGHYNEQFF	TGTGCCAGCAGCGATATCGTAGCGGGAGGGCACTACAATGAGCAGTTCTTC
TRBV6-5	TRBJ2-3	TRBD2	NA	CASSYIAGVPDTQYF	TGTGCCAGCAGTTACATCGCGGGAGTTCCAGATACGCAGTATTTT
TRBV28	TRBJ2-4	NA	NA	CASSSRGALAKNIQYF	TGTGCCAGCAGTTCCCGGGGGGCTTTAGCCAAAAACATTCAGTACTTC
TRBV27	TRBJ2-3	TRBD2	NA	CASSLTPPPTSASTDTQYF	TGTGCCAGCAGTTTAACCCCACCCCCGACTAGCGCTAGCACAGATACGCAGTATTTT
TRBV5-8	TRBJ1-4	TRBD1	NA	CASSLKDRSSEKLFF	TGTGCCAGCAGCTTGAAGGACAGGTCTTCTGAAAAACTGTTTTTT
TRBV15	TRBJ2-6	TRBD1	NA	CATSRVADRGISGANVLTF	TGTGCCACCAGCAGAGTCGCCGACAGGGGGATCTCTGGGGCCAACGTCCTGACTTTC
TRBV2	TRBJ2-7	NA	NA	CASSDTVGTGPQYF	TGTGCCAGCAGCGACACGGTAGGAACAGGGCCGCAGTACTTC
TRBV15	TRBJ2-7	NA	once	CATSRDLTAYEQYF	TGTGCCACCAGCAGAGATCTTACAGCCTACGAGCAGTACTTC
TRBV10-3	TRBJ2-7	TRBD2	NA	CAISDQAGGPYEQYF	TGTGCCATCAGTGACCAAGCGGGAGGGCCCTACGAGCAGTACTTC
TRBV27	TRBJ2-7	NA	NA	CASSWARDSNYEQYF	TGTGCCAGCAGCTGGGCCCGGGACTCTAATTACGAGCAGTACTTC
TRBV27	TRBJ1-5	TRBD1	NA	CASSPGTGEQPQHF	TGTGCCAGCAGTCCAGGGACAGGAGAGCAGCCCCAGCATTTT
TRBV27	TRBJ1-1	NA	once	CASSLSPGGTEAFF	TGTGCCAGCAGTTTATCTCCGGGTGGGACTGAAGCTTTCTTT
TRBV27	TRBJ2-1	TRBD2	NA	CASSLSREGLNEQFF	TGTGCCAGCAGTTTATCCCGGGAGGGTTTGAATGAGCAGTTCTTC
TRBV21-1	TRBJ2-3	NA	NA	CASKNSGTRTQYF	TGTGCCAGCAAAAATTCCGGGACAAGGACGCAGTATTTT
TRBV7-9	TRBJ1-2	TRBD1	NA	CASSPWQGGNYGYTF	TGTGCCAGCAGCCCCTGGCAGGGGGGTAACTATGGCTACACCTTC
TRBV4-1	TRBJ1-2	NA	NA	CASSQTRKGGYTF	TGCGCCAGCAGCCAGACCAGGAAAGGTGGCTACACCTTC
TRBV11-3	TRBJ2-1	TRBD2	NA	CASSPLGTRHEQFF	TGTGCCAGCAGCCCTCTCGGGACTAGGCATGAGCAGTTCTTC
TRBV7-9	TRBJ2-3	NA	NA	CASSQWELGTDTQYF	TGTGCCAGCAGCCAATGGGAGCTGGGCACAGATACGCAGTATTTT
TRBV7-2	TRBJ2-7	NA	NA	CASSLGPGIGSYEQYF	TGTGCCAGCAGCTTAGGGCCGGGGATAGGGTCGTACGAGCAGTACTTC
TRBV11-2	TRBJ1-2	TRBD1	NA	CASSPPPGQALGGYTF	TGTGCCAGCAGCCCCCCCCCAGGACAGGCCCTCGGGGGCTACACCTTC
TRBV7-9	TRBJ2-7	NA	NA	CASSSAFSGFHEQYF	TGTGCCAGCAGCTCCGCCTTCTCAGGGTTCCACGAGCAGTACTTC
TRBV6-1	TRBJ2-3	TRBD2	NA	CASSEALAGGPDTQYF	TGTGCCAGCAGTGAAGCGCTAGCGGGAGGGCCAGATACGCAGTATTTT
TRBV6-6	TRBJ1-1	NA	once	CASRRTGPTEAFF	TGTGCCAGCAGGCGTACAGGGCCCACTGAAGCTTTCTTT
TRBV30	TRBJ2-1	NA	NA	CAWSTVHEQFF	TGTGCCTGGAGCACGGTCCATGAGCAGTTCTTC
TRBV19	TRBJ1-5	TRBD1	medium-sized	CASSQGQEAQPQHF	TGTGCCAGTAGCCAGGGACAGGAGGCTCAGCCCCAGCATTTT
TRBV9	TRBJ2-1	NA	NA	CASSVGLAGTRDNEQFF	TGTGCCAGCAGCGTAGGGCTCGCGGGGACCCGTGACAATGAGCAGTTCTTC
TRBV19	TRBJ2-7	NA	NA	CASSPQFTYEQYF	TGTGCCAGTAGTCCACAGTTTACCTACGAGCAGTACTTC
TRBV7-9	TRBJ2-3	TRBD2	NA	CASSIPLAGGPDTQYF	TGTGCCAGCAGCATCCCCCTGGCGGGAGGGCCCGATACGCAGTATTTT
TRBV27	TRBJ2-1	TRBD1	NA	CASSLGQGLKHNEQFF	TGTGCCAGCAGTTTAGGACAGGGTTTGAAGCACAATGAGCAGTTCTTC
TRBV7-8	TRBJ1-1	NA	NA	CASSSRGKGWDTEAFF	TGTGCCAGCAGCTCCCGGGGGAAGGGATGGGACACTGAAGCTTTCTTT
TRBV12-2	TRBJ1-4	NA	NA	CANGGLGEKLFF	TGTGCAAACGGGGGATTAGGTGAAAAACTGTTTTTT
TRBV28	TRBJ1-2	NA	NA	CASSSRQVRNYGYTF	TGTGCCAGCAGTTCACGACAGGTGAGGAACTATGGCTACACCTTC
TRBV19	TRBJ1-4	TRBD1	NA	CASSRDRGSTTNEKLFF	TGTGCCAGTAGTCGGGACAGGGGGTCGACAACTAATGAAAAACTGTTTTTT
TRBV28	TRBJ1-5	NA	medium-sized	CASRHGEGKEPQHF	TGTGCCAGCAGACACGGGGAGGGGAAGGAGCCCCAGCATTTT
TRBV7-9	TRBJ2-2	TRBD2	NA	CASSELAGNTGELFF	TGTGCCAGCAGCGAACTAGCGGGGAACACCGGGGAGCTGTTTTTT
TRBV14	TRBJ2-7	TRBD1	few	CASSQAGEAYLGQGPTLEYF	TGTGCCAGCAGCCAGGCAGGGGAAGCCTATCTGGGACAGGGACCGACCTTGGAGTACTTC
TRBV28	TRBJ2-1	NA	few	CASSRGGIAYNEQFF	TGTGCCAGCAGCCGCGGCGGGATTGCCTACAATGAGCAGTTCTTC
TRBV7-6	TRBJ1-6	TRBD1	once	CASSPTDRGNSPLHF	TGTGCCAGCAGCCCTACCGACAGGGGGAATTCACCCCTCCACTTT
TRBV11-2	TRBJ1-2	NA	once	CASPPEDLIDYGYTF	TGTGCCAGCCCTCCGGAGGATCTTATTGACTATGGCTACACCTTC
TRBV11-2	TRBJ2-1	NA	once	CASSSSRVTGPNEQFF	TGTGCCAGCAGCTCATCCCGTGTGACAGGCCCCAATGAGCAGTTCTTC
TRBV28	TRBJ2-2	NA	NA	CASSSLNPEGVDTGELFF	TGTGCCAGCAGTTCCCTAAATCCAGAGGGGGTAGACACCGGGGAGCTGTTTTTT
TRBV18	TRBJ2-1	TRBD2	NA	CASSLTTSGNEQFF	TGTGCCAGCTCACTGACAACTAGCGGCAATGAGCAGTTCTTC
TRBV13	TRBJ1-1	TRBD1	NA	CASRGQGTEAFF	TGTGCCAGCAGGGGACAGGGCACTGAAGCTTTCTTT
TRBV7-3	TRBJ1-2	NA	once	CASSETGDYGYTF	TGTGCCAGCAGCGAGACAGGAGACTATGGCTACACCTTC
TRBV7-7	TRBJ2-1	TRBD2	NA	CASSLGGGEQFF	TGTGCTAGCAGCTTGGGCGGGGGTGAGCAGTTCTTC
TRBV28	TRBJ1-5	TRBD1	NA	CASSTTGGGNQPQHF	TGTGCCAGCAGTACTACAGGGGGAGGGAATCAGCCCCAGCATTTT
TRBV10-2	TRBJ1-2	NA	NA	CASSELNSGHDTGNYGYTF	TGCGCCAGCAGTGAATTAAACTCAGGACACGACACTGGCAACTATGGCTACACCTTC
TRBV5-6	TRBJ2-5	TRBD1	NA	CASSAGTGILGGETQYF	TGTGCCAGCAGCGCCGGGACAGGGATCCTAGGTGGAGAGACCCAGTACTTC
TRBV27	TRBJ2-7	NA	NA	CASSLAGAYEQYF	TGTGCCAGCAGTTTAGCAGGGGCCTACGAGCAGTACTTC
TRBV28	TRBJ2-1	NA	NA	CASSLGDGRGEQFF	TGTGCCAGCAGTTTGGGGGACGGGCGGGGTGAGCAGTTCTTC
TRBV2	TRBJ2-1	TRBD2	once	CARKGLAIIAYNEQFF	TGTGCCCGGAAAGGACTAGCGATAATCGCCTACAATGAGCAGTTCTTC
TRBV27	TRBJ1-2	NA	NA	CASSLSTVGGLEGYTF	TGTGCCAGCAGTTTATCCACAGTGGGGGGGTTGGAGGGCTACACCTTC